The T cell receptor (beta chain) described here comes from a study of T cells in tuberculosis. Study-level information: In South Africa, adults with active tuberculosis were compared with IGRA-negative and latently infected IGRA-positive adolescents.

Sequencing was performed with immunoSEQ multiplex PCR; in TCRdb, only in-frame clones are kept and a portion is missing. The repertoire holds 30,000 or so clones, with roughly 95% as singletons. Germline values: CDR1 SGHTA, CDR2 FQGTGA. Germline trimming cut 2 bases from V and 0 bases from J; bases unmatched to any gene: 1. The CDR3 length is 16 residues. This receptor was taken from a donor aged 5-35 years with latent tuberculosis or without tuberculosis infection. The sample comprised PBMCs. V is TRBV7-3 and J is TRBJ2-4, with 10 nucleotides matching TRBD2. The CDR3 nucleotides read TGTGCCAGCAGCTTACTAGCGGGAGTAGCCAAAAACATTCAGTACTTC. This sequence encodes CASSLLAGVAKNIQYF.